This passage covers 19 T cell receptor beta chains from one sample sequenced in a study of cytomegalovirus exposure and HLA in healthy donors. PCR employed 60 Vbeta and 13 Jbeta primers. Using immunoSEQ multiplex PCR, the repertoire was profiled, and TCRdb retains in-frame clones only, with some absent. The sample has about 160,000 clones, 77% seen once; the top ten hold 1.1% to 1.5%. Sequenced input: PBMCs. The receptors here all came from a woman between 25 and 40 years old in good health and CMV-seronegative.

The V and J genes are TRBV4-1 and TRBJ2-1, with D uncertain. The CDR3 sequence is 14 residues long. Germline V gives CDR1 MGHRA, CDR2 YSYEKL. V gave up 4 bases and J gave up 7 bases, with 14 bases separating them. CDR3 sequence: CASSPINIENEQFF. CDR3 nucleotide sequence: TGCGCCAGCAGCCCGATTAATATAGAGAATGAGCAGTTCTTC.

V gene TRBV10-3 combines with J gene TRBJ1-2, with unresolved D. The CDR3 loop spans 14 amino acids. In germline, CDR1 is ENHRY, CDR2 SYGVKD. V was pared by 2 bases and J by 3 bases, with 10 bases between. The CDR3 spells CAISEGEGDYGYTF. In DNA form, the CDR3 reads TGTGCCATCAGTGAGGGGGAGGGAGACTATGGCTACACCTTC.

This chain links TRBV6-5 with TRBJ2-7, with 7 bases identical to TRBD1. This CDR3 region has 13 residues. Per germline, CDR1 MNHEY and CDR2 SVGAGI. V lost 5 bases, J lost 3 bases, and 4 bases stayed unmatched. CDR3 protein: CASSLTGDYEQYF. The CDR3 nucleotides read TGTGCCAGCAGTCTCACAGGGGACTACGAGCAGTACTTC.

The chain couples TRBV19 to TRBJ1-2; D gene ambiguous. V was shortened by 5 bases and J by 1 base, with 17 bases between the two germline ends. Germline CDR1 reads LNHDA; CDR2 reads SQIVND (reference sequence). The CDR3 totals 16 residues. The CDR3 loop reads CASSSRGGPFNYGYTF. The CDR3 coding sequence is TGTGCCAGTAGTTCCCGGGGAGGGCCCTTTAACTATGGCTACACCTTC.

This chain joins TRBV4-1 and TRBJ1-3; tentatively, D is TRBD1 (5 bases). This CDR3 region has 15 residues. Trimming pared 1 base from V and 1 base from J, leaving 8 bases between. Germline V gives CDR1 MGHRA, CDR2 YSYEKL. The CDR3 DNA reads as TGCGCCAGCAGCCAAGGGTCAGGGTCTGGAAACACCATATATTTT. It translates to CASSQGSGSGNTIYF.

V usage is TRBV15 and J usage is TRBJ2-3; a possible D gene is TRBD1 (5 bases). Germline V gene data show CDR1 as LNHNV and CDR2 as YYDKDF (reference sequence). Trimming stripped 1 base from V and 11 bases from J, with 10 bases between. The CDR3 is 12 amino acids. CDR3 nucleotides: TGTGCCACCAGCAGAGGACAGCTTATGCAGTATTTT. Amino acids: CATSRGQLMQYF.

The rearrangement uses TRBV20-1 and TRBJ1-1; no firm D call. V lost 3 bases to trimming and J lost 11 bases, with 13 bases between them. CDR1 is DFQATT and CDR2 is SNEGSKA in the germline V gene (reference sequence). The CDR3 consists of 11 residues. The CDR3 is CSARAGPGAFF. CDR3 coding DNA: TGCAGTGCTAGGGCAGGCCCGGGGGCTTTCTTT.

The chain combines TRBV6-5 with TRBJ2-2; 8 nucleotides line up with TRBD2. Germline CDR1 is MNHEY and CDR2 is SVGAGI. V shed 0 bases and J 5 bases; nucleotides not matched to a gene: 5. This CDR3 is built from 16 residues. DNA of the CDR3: TGTGCCAGCAGTTACTCCGCGGGGGGACTAACCGGGGAGCTGTTTTTT. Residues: CASSYSAGGLTGELFF.

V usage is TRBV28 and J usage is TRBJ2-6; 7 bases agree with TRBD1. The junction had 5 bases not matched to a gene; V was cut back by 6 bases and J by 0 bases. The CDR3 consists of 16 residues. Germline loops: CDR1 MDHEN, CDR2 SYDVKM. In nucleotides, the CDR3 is TGTGCCAGCAGCTACAGGGGCTCCTCTGGGGCCAACGTCCTGACTTTC. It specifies CASSYRGSSGANVLTF. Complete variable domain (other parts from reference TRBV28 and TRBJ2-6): DVKVTQSSRYLVKRTGEKVFLECVQDMDHENMFWYRQDPGLGLRLIYFSYDVKMKEKGDIPEGYSVSREKKERFSLILESASTNQTSMYLCASSYRGSSGANVLTFGAGSRLTVL.

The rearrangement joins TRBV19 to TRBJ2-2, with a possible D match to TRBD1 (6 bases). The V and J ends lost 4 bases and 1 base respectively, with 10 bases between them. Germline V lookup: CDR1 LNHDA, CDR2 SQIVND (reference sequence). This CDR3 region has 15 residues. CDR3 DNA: TGTGCCAGTAGTACCCAGACAGGGAACACCGGGGAGCTGTTTTTT. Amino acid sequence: CASSTQTGNTGELFF.

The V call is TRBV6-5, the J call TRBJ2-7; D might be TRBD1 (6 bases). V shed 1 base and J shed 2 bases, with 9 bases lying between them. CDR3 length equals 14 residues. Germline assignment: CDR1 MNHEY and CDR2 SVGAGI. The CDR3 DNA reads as TGTGCCAGCAGTTACTTGAGGGGGACCTACGAGCAGTACTTC. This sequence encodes CASSYLRGTYEQYF.

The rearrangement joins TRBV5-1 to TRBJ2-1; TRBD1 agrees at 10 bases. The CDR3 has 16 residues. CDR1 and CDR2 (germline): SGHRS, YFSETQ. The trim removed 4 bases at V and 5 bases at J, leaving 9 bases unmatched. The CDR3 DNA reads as TGCGCCAGCAGCGGGGGAGGGACAGGGGTCCACAATGAGCAGTTCTTC. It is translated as CASSGGGTGVHNEQFF.

The CDR3 bases are TGTGCCAGCAGTGAAAACAGTGGGAACACTGAAGCTTTCTTT. Translation: CASSENSGNTEAFF. The gene calls are TRBV6-1 and TRBJ1-1, with D unclear. Per the germline V gene, CDR1 is MNHNS and CDR2 is SASEGT. This CDR3 comprises 14 residues. The V end lost 2 bases, the J end lost 1 base, and 8 bases lay between the germline ends.

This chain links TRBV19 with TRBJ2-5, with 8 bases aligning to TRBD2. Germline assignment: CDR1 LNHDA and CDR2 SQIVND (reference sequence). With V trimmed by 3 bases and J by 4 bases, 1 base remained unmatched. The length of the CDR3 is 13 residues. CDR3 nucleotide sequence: TGTGCCAGTAGTATCCGGGGGGGAGAGACCCAGTACTTC. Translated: CASSIRGGETQYF.

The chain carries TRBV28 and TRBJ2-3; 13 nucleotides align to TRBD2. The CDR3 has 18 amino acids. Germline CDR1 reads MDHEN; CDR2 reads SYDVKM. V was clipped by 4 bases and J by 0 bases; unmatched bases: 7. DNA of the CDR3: TGTGCCAGCAGTTCCCTGGGACTAGCGGGGACTAGCACAGATACGCAGTATTTT. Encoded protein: CASSSLGLAGTSTDTQYF.

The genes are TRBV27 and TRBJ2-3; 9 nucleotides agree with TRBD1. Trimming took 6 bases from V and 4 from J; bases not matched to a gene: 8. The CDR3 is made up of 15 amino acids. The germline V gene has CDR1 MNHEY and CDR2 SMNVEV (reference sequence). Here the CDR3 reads CASRHRDRVPDTQYF. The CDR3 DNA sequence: TGTGCCAGCAGACACCGGGACAGGGTCCCAGATACGCAGTATTTT.

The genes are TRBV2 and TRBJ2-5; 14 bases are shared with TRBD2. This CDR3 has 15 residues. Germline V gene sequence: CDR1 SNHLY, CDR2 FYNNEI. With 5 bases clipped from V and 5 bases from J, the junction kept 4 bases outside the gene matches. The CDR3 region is CASSRTSGGRETQYF. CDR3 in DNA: TGTGCCAGCAGTAGGACTAGCGGGGGGAGGGAGACCCAGTACTTC. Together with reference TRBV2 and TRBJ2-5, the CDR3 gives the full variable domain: EPEVTQTPSHQVTQMGQEVILRCVPISNHLYFYWYRQILGQKVEFLVSFYNNEISEKSEIFDDQFSVERPDGSNFTLKIRSTKLEDSAMYFCASSRTSGGRETQYFGPGTRLLVL.

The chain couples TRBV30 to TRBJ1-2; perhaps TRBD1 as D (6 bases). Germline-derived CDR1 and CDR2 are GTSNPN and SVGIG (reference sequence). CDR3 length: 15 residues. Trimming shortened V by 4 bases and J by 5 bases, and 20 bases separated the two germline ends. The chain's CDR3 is CAWKLLGQMSYGYTF. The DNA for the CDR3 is TGTGCCTGGAAGTTACTTGGACAGATGTCTTATGGCTACACCTTC. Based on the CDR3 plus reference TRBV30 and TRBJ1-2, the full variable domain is SQTIHQWPATLVQPVGSPLSLECTVEGTSNPNLYWYRQAAGRGLQLLFYSVGIGQISSEVPQNLSASRPQDRQFILSSKKLLLSDSGFYLCAWKLLGQMSYGYTFGSGTRLTVV.

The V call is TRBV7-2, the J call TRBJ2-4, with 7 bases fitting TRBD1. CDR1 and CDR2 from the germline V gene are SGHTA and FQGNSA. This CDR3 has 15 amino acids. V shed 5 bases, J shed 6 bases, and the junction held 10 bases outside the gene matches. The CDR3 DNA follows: TGTGCCAGCAGCCCCGTCAAGGGGGCGAGAAACATTCAGTACTTC. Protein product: CASSPVKGARNIQYF.